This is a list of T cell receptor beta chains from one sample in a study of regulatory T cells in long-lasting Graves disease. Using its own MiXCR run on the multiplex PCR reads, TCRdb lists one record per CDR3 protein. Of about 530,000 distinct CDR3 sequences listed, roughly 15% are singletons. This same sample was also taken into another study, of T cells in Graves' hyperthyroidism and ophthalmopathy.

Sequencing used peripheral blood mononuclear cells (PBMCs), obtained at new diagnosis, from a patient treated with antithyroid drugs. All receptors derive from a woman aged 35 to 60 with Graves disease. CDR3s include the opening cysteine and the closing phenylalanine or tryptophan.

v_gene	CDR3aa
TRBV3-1	CASSQGGGGSYGYTF
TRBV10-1	CASSEFRNYGYTF
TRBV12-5	CASGLVLQKRTDEAFF
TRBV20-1	CSARDRLAGGPGEQFF
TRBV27	CASSPRPPGQGRGTGELFF
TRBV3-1	CASSRGKPNSPLHF
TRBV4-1	CASSQDSEAFF
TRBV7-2	CASSWGGQRGNTIYF
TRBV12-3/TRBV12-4	CASSYGGQGGMYGYTF
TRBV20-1	CSGNRGLGNEQFF
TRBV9	CASSLGLAVNTQYF
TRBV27	CASKLTGGASNYGYTF
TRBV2	CASRVDRGLTNYGYTF
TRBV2	CASKREPANYGYTF
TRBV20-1	CSAREGGDTEAFF
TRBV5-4	CASSLAGHGSGNTIYF
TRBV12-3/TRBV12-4	CASNPYGGAKPANTGELFF
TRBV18	CASSPGDTRQPQHF
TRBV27	CASSFAAGGRDTQYF
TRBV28	CASHPLSGVIGETQYF
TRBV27	CASSFLSGLLSYGYTF
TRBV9	CASSLTGQGGANTGELFF
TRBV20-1	CSAREGATSAETQYF
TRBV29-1	CSVERPGTGSGEQFF
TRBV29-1	CSVAAVGQGAYGYTF
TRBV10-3	CAISGQDSPTNYGYTF
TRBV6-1	CASSESFSVDTQYF
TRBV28	CASSTPRGAAYEQYF
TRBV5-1	CASRTSGAETQYF
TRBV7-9	CASSRTSGGQNTGELFF
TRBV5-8	CASSLSGLINQPQHF
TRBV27	CASSRPRGKAGELFF
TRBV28	CATQGTSYEQYF
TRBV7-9	CASSPDGFSGNTIYF
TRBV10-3	CAITPATNEKLFF
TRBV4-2	CASSQEKGVGYGYTF
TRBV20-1	CSARLASSYNEQFF